One and the same sample provided the 31 T cell receptor beta chains below, sequenced in a study of blood T cell repertoires in COVID-19. The assay was immunoSEQ multiplex PCR, and TCRdb's table has in-frame clones only and misses some. The data contain about 210,000 clones, around 86% of them seen just once; the ten biggest clones take up roughly 3%. The sample taken for sequencing was peripheral blood. The receptors here all came from a man between 60 and 70 years old with acute or convalescent COVID-19.

The V and J genes are TRBV4-3 and TRBJ1-4; perhaps TRBD1 as D (5 bases). This CDR3 is built from 18 residues. Germline V gives CDR1 LGHNA, CDR2 YSLEER. The V end was cut by 0 bases, the J end by 2 bases, with 16 bases between. CDR3 DNA: TGCGCCAGCAGCCAAGATATGGCGGGGCTGGGGACTAATGAAAAACTGTTTTTT. Protein sequence: CASSQDMAGLGTNEKLFF.

V gene TRBV12-3 or TRBV12-4 combines with J gene TRBJ2-5; possibly TRBD2 for D (5 bases). This CDR3 has 13 amino acids. Trimming took 4 bases from V and 5 from J, leaving 11 bases between them. The CDR3 protein is CASSSDSLETQYF. The CDR3 nucleotides are TGTGCCAGCAGTTCGGACTCCTTGGAGACCCAGTACTTC.

This clone was seen only a few times. This chain uses TRBV7-3 with TRBJ1-1; 10 bases are a match to TRBD1. CDR3 length: 15 amino acids. The germline V gene encodes CDR1 SGHTA and CDR2 FQGTGA. J gave up 1 base and V 5 bases, and 4 bases lay outside the gene matches. Here the CDR3 DNA reads TGTGCCAGCAGCGGACAGGGGGGAAGGAACACTGAAGCTTTCTTT. It encodes CASSGQGGRNTEAFF.

The rearrangement joins TRBV7-3 to TRBJ2-5; the D gene is possibly TRBD2 (5 bases). The ends were cut back, 5 bases at V and 5 bases at J, with 18 bases in the middle. The CDR3 loop spans 15 amino acids. Germline assignment: CDR1 SGHTA and CDR2 FQGTGA. This CDR3 reads CASSEGPGLRETQYF. CDR3 coding DNA: TGTGCCAGCAGCGAGGGCCCGGGCCTCCGGGAGACCCAGTACTTC.

The genes are TRBV19 and TRBJ2-2; a possible D gene is TRBD2 (5 bases). CDR3 length: 16 residues. The V and J ends lost 3 bases and 5 bases respectively, with 16 bases between them. CDR1 and CDR2 from the germline V gene are LNHDA and SQIVND (reference sequence). The CDR3 DNA reads as TGTGCCAGTAGTATTCTCCTAGCCCTGGGGACCGGGGAGCTGTTTTTT. Its translation is CASSILLALGTGELFF.

J is TRBJ1-1 and V is TRBV5-4; the match to TRBD1 covers 9 bases. V gave up 2 bases and J gave up 4 bases; unmatched junction bases: 3. Germline V gene data show CDR1 as SGHNT and CDR2 as YYREEE (reference sequence). The CDR3 contains 14 residues. The CDR3 protein is CASSFGQGSTEAFF. The DNA for the CDR3 is TGTGCCAGCAGCTTCGGACAGGGGAGCACTGAAGCTTTCTTT.

CDR3 in DNA: TGTGCCAGCCGACGGGTAGCGGGGGGGCCGGACTACGAGCAGTACTTC. This sequence encodes CASRRVAGGPDYEQYF. The V call is TRBV7-2, the J call TRBJ2-7; 11 nucleotides line up with TRBD2. The junction had 12 bases not matched to a gene; V was cut back by 8 bases and J by 3 bases. Germline V lookup: CDR1 SGHTA, CDR2 FQGNSA. The CDR3 has 16 residues.

V usage is TRBV27 and J usage is TRBJ2-3, with 10 bases matching TRBD1. This CDR3 region has 14 residues. Germline lookup yields CDR1 MNHEY and CDR2 SMNVEV (reference sequence). The trim removed 6 bases at V and 6 bases at J, leaving 6 bases unmatched. The DNA of the CDR3 is TGTGCCAGCAGCCGGGACAGGGGTAGGGATACGCAGTATTTT. It translates to CASSRDRGRDTQYF.

This chain links TRBV18 with TRBJ2-3; D gene uncertain. Deletions cut 2 bases from V and 4 bases from J, with 7 bases between. The germline gives CDR1 KGHSH, CDR2 LQKENI. This CDR3 has 13 amino acids. This CDR3 is CASSPTNPDTQYF. Written as DNA, the CDR3 is TGTGCCAGCTCACCAACTAACCCAGATACGCAGTATTTT.

The chain combines TRBV6-1 with TRBJ2-7; the D is unclear. Germline CDR1 is MNHNS and CDR2 is SASEGT. Trimming took off 2 bases at V and 4 bases at J, with 12 bases between the two ends. The CDR3 extends over 14 amino acids. In DNA, the CDR3 is TGTGCCAGCAGTGAACTTGGCCTTAATTACGAGCAGTACTTC. The encoded protein is CASSELGLNYEQYF.

The chain couples TRBV10-3 to TRBJ2-5, with D possibly being TRBD1 (6 bases). CDR1 ENHRY and CDR2 SYGVKD come from the germline V gene. This CDR3 has 12 amino acids. V lost 5 bases to trimming and J lost 4 bases, with 8 bases between them. The CDR3: CAISQQGETQYF. The DNA of the CDR3 is TGTGCCATCAGTCAACAGGGAGAGACCCAGTACTTC.

DNA for the CDR3: TGTGCCAGCAGCAGAGACAGGACGGGGGAGCAGTACTTC. Translating it yields CASSRDRTGEQYF. The chain carries TRBV28 and TRBJ2-7, with D possibly TRBD1 on 6 matching bases. The CDR3 contains 13 residues. The V gene's germline CDR1 is MDHEN and CDR2 SYDVKM. V lost 6 bases to trimming and J lost 7 bases, with 16 bases between them.

This chain joins TRBV6-5 and TRBJ2-5; 9 positions agree with TRBD1. V lost 2 bases and J lost 5; bases outside the gene matches: 6. The CDR3 length is 15 residues. Per the germline V gene, CDR1 is MNHEY and CDR2 is SVGAGI. CDR3 in DNA: TGTGCCAGCAGTTACACTGACAGGGGGGGGGAGACCCAGTACTTC. Encoded protein: CASSYTDRGGETQYF.

The rearrangement uses TRBV21-1 and TRBJ2-3; the table's D call TRBD1 went unverified against the DNA. TRBV21-1 is assigned pseudogene status. The CDR3 is 19 residues long. The DNA of the CDR3 is TGTGCCAGCAGCAAAGGTTTTATTTTCGGACAGGGAGGGACAGATACGCAGTATTTT. It yields the protein CASSKGFIFGQGGTDTQYF.

The chain uses TRBV5-1 and TRBJ2-2, with D unclear. This CDR3 region has 14 residues. Germline V gene sequence: CDR1 SGHRS, CDR2 YFSETQ. V was pared by 5 bases and J by 3 bases, with 11 bases between. CDR3 sequence: CASRLRSYTGELFF. The CDR3 nucleotides read TGCGCCAGCAGACTACGCAGCTACACCGGGGAGCTGTTTTTT.

The CDR3 DNA reads TGTGCCAGCAGTTCCCTATCCCGCGACAGGGAGAGGGGCTACACCTTC. Protein sequence: CASSSLSRDRERGYTF. The V and J genes are TRBV27 and TRBJ1-2; TRBD1 aligns across 7 bases. Trimming removed 4 bases from V and 8 bases from J; junction bases left unmatched: 16. Germline CDR1 MNHEY, CDR2 SMNVEV (reference sequence). The CDR3 is 16 amino acids.

This clone appeared a single time. This rearrangement joins TRBV6-4 to TRBJ1-1; 7 bases fit TRBD1. The CDR3 runs 15 residues. V was clipped by 7 bases and J by 3 bases; unmatched bases: 11. Germline loops: CDR1 MRHNA, CDR2 SNTAGT. CDR3 sequence (DNA): TGTGCCAGCACCCAGACCACAGGGGAATACACTGAAGCTTTCTTT. Amino acids: CASTQTTGEYTEAFF.

The V gene is TRBV6-1, the J gene TRBJ1-5; tentative D call: TRBD1 (5 bases). V lost 2 bases and J lost 2, with 13 bases in between. CDR1 and CDR2 from the germline V gene are MNHNS and SASEGT. The CDR3 has 16 amino acids. In DNA form, the CDR3 reads TGTGCCAGCAGTGAATGGAGGGGTAGCGGCAATCAGCCCCAGCATTTT. Its translation: CASSEWRGSGNQPQHF.

The chain has TRBV6-5 and TRBJ2-1; 7 bases are shared with TRBD2. The V gene's germline CDR1 is MNHEY and CDR2 SVGAGI. This CDR3 comprises 15 residues. V dropped 7 bases and J dropped 5; count of bases not matched to a gene: 11. CDR3 sequence: CASIESLAAHNEQFF. The CDR3 DNA is TGTGCCAGCATAGAGAGTCTAGCGGCCCACAATGAGCAGTTCTTC.

The chain employs TRBV27 and TRBJ1-4; maybe TRBD1 (5 bases). V lost 2 bases, J lost 3 bases, and 16 bases lay in between. This CDR3 contains 17 residues. The germline CDR1 and CDR2 sequences are MNHEY and SMNVEV (reference sequence). The DNA of the CDR3 is TGTGCCAGCAGTTTAACCTCTCTCAGGGCGGCTAATGAAAAACTGTTTTTT. This translates into CASSLTSLRAANEKLFF. Filled out from reference TRBV27 and TRBJ1-4, the complete variable domain reads EAQVTQNPRYLITVTGKKLTVTCSQNMNHEYMSWYRQDPGLGLRQIYYSMNVEVTDKGDVPEGYKVSRKEKRNFPLILESPSPNQTSLYFCASSLTSLRAANEKLFFGSGTQLSVL.

The V and J genes are TRBV9 and TRBJ1-5; D may be TRBD1 (5 bases). Trimming pared 2 bases from V and 4 bases from J, leaving 13 bases between. Germline assignment: CDR1 SGDLS and CDR2 YYNGEE. The CDR3 spans 15 residues. The CDR3 loop is CASSVSGGRNQPQHF. CDR3 bases: TGTGCCAGCAGCGTGAGCGGGGGTAGGAATCAGCCCCAGCATTTT.

The J gene is TRBJ1-2, the V gene TRBV7-2; 8 positions match TRBD1. Germline loops: CDR1 SGHTA, CDR2 FQGNSA. Losses at the gene ends were 5 bases for V and 2 bases for J; bases not matched to a gene: 4. The CDR3 is 14 amino acids. This CDR3 reads CASSQDRANYGYTF. The DNA of the CDR3 is TGTGCCAGCAGCCAGGACAGGGCGAACTATGGCTACACCTTC.

The chain employs TRBV4-3 and TRBJ1-2; 9 nucleotides align to TRBD1. Per the germline V gene, CDR1 is LGHNA and CDR2 is YSLEER. The V gene end was trimmed by 2 bases and the J gene end by 4 bases; junction bases not matched to a gene: 2. The CDR3 has 14 residues. CDR3: CASSQLTGGYGYTF. CDR3 DNA: TGCGCCAGCAGCCAACTGACAGGGGGCTATGGCTACACCTTC.

This clone has only a few counts. This chain uses TRBV6-5 with TRBJ1-1, with 8 bases lining up with TRBD1. The V segment lost 6 bases and the J segment 8 bases; nucleotides outside the gene matches: 5. Germline CDR1 and CDR2: MNHEY and SVGAGI. The CDR3 covers 12 residues. The chain's CDR3 is CASRLPGGEAFF. Here the CDR3 DNA reads TGTGCCAGCAGATTACCAGGGGGCGAAGCTTTCTTT.

The chain links TRBV27 to TRBJ2-7, with 8 bases fitting TRBD2. V trimming: 1 base; J trimming: 5 bases; junction bases outside the gene matches: 7. In germline, CDR1 is MNHEY, CDR2 SMNVEV (reference sequence). The CDR3 sequence is 15 residues long. The CDR3 here is CASSLFPSGGNEQYF. The CDR3 bases are TGTGCCAGCAGTTTATTCCCGAGCGGGGGAAACGAGCAGTACTTC.

This sequence joins TRBV19 and TRBJ2-3, with 9 bases fitting TRBD1. V lost 7 bases and J lost 5; bases outside the gene matches: 10. From germline, CDR1 is LNHDA and CDR2 SQIVND (reference sequence). The CDR3 runs to 15 residues. Here the CDR3 DNA reads TGTGCCAGTACCTCCGGACAGGGGAAATTAGATACGCAGTATTTT. Translating gives CASTSGQGKLDTQYF.

The V and J genes are TRBV5-4 and TRBJ1-2; D uncertain. V shed 4 bases and J shed 4 bases, with 14 bases lying between them. The CDR3 is made up of 14 amino acids. Germline lookup yields CDR1 SGHNT and CDR2 YYREEE (reference sequence). This chain's CDR3 is CASSPDNLSYGYTF. DNA for the CDR3: TGTGCCAGCAGCCCCGACAACCTCAGCTATGGCTACACCTTC.

The chain couples TRBV6-2 or TRBV6-3 to TRBJ2-3; a possible D gene is TRBD2 (7 bases). Germline CDR1 and CDR2: MNHEY and SVGEGT. V was pared by 4 bases and J by 2 bases, with 16 bases between. The length of the CDR3 is 16 residues. The CDR3 nucleotides read TGTGCCAGCAGTTCAGGAGGCGGGGGCCTCACAGATACGCAGTATTTT. This gives the protein CASSSGGGGLTDTQYF.

The rearrangement uses TRBV7-9 and TRBJ2-7; tentative D call: TRBD1 (6 bases). V lost 1 base and J 3 bases, leaving 10 bases between the germline ends. In germline, CDR1 is SEHNR, CDR2 FQNEAQ (reference sequence). The CDR3 totals 14 residues. This CDR3 reads CASSLGTADYEQYF. The CDR3 DNA is TGTGCCAGCAGCTTAGGGACAGCGGACTACGAGCAGTACTTC.

This sequence joins TRBV25-1 and TRBJ1-5, with 9 bases aligning to TRBD1. The germline V gene has CDR1 MGHDK and CDR2 SYGVNS. The CDR3 spans 14 residues. V shed 6 bases and J 0 bases; nucleotides not matched to a gene: 0. The CDR3 is CASRTGGSNQPQHF. CDR3 DNA: TGTGCCAGCAGGACAGGGGGTAGCAATCAGCCCCAGCATTTT.

The J gene is TRBJ1-1, the V gene TRBV29-1, with D unresolved. Germline values: CDR1 SQVTM, CDR2 ANQGSEA. V was pared by 7 bases and J by 4 bases, with 13 bases between. CDR3 size: 12 residues. In DNA form, the CDR3 reads TGCAGCGCATCAGGTAGTGGCACTGAAGCTTTCTTT. Encoded protein: CSASGSGTEAFF.